These 8 T cell receptor beta chains share one sample of origin, sequenced in a study of T cells in Graves' hyperthyroidism and ophthalmopathy. Authors of the study amplified TCR beta CDR3 regions from RNA transcripts. A set of HTBI primers served as the primers for a first-round RT-PCR of the TCR CDR3. TCRdb reanalysed the multiplex PCR reads using MiXCR and keeps one entry per CDR3 protein. The table includes 350,000 to 400,000 distinct CDR3 sequences, approximately 19% detected once. The sequencing input was blood. These receptors came from a woman between 18 and 30 years old with Graves' hyperthyroidism.

This clonotype was seen many times. The J gene is TRBJ1-5, the V gene TRBV7-2; D unclear. Trimming left V 4 bases short and J 0 bases short, with 22 bases between. The CDR3 covers 19 residues. Looked up from germline, CDR1 is SGHTA and CDR2 is FQGNSA. The CDR3 DNA sequence: TGTGCCAGCAGCTCCACACCGACGGAAGATTCGAATAGCAATCAGCCCCAGCATTTT. Translated: CASSSTPTEDSNSNQPQHF. The whole variable domain, remainder taken from reference TRBV7-2 and TRBJ1-5, is GAGVSQSPSNKVTEKGKDVELRCDPISGHTALYWYRQSLGQGLEFLIYFQGNSAPDKSGLPSDRFSAERTGGSVSTLTIQRTQQEDSAVYLCASSSTPTEDSNSNQPQHFGDGTRLSIL.

There are many counts of this clonotype. The V call is TRBV20-1, the J call TRBJ1-5; perhaps TRBD1 as D (5 bases). Germline V CDR1 and CDR2: DFQATT, SNEGSKA (reference sequence). Deletions cut 2 bases from V and 1 base from J, with 9 bases between. The CDR3 length is 14 residues. CDR3 nucleotides: TGCAGTGCTAGATCCCAGGGAAGCAATCAGCCCCAGCATTTT. Amino acids: CSARSQGSNQPQHF.

This clonotype was seen ten or more times. The genes are TRBV4-1 and TRBJ1-1; D unresolved. CDR1 and CDR2 from the germline V gene are MGHRA and YSYEKL. The CDR3 covers 13 residues. Trimming left V 2 bases short and J 10 bases short, with 14 bases between. CDR3 sequence reads: CASSQNGVLGAFF. The CDR3 DNA reads TGCGCCAGCAGCCAAAACGGGGTATTGGGAGCTTTCTTT.

Many counts were recorded for this clonotype. This rearrangement joins TRBV19 to TRBJ1-1, with D uncertain. Germline CDR1 is LNHDA and CDR2 is SQIVND (reference sequence). V was pared by 6 bases and J by 1 base, with 15 bases between. The CDR3 runs to 15 residues. Here the CDR3 reads CASRTGGVTNTEAFF. CDR3 bases: TGTGCCAGTAGGACGGGCGGGGTGACGAACACTGAAGCTTTCTTT.

This clonotype appeared many times. The chain recombines TRBV9 with TRBJ1-1; D remains unclear. Germline assignment: CDR1 SGDLS and CDR2 YYNGEE. The CDR3 sequence is 13 residues long. V was pared by 1 base and J by 4 bases, with 8 bases between. CDR3 sequence (DNA): TGTGCCAGCAGCGTATCGGCCGGCACTGAAGCTTTCTTT. Translating it yields CASSVSAGTEAFF. Drawing the rest from reference TRBV9 and TRBJ1-1, the complete variable domain is DSGVTQTPKHLITATGQRVTLRCSPRSGDLSVYWYQQSLDQGLQFLIQYYNGEERAKGNILERFSAQQFPDLHSELNLSSLELGDSALYFCASSVSAGTEAFFGQGTRLTVV.

Concerning this clonotype itself: A much larger clonotype is one base distant, so this may be a read error. The chain carries TRBV20-1 and TRBJ2-2; maybe TRBD2 (6 bases). CDR1 is DFQATT, CDR2 SNEGSKA, per germline (reference sequence). The CDR3 is made up of 13 amino acids. The CDR3 spells CSATPQGTGGLFF. The CDR3 DNA reads TGCAGTGCTACCCCCCAGGGCACCGGGGGGCTGTTTTTT.

Here the CDR3 reads CASSLDRVADTEAFF. The CDR3 DNA follows: TGCGCCAGCAGCTTGGACAGGGTGGCGGACACTGAAGCTTTCTTT. This chain connects TRBV5-1 to TRBJ1-1; the D gene is possibly TRBD1 (6 bases). Trimming shortened V by 0 bases and J by 3 bases, and 12 bases separated the two germline ends. Germline-derived CDR1 and CDR2 are SGHRS and YFSETQ. CDR3 length: 15 amino acids.

There are many counts of this clonotype. V usage is TRBV2 and J usage is TRBJ1-2; D call uncertain. V dropped 5 bases and J dropped 3 bases, with 16 bases sitting between them. Germline lookup yields CDR1 SNHLY and CDR2 FYNNEI. CDR3 length: 15 residues. The CDR3 region has the DNA TGTGCCAGCAGTATGTCAGCCCTCTCCTACTATGGCTACACCTTC. Its protein product is CASSMSALSYYGYTF.